The clone carrying this T cell receptor (beta chain) has just a few counts. Its antigen is unidentified. This sample was taken from a study of human T cells and chemical hapten exposure. Study-level background: Patients additionally received therapeutic doses of diphenylcyclopropenone on the scalp once a week, and this continued throughout the approximately 22-week study. General study results and limits: Since the donors had alopecia, their immune response may not be the same as that of healthy people.

The germline gives CDR1 DFQATT, CDR2 SNEGSKA (reference sequence). This CDR3 has 12 residues. V was pared by 5 bases and J by 15 bases, with 17 bases between. Time point noted: pre-sensitization, week 0. Specified treatment: therapeutic diphenylcyclopropenone sensitization with weekly scalp DPC. The library tagged each cDNA molecule with unique molecular identifiers. TCRdb re-called the RACE reads with MiXCR, one entry per CDR3 protein. The data show about 80,000 distinct CDR3 sequences, 14% seen once. This TCR was recovered from a woman in her forties or fifties with alopecia areata. Some clones in this sample may be carry-over from other donors' samples. J is TRBJ1-6 and V is TRBV20-1, with a possible D match to TRBD1 (6 bases). Sample: whole blood, taken in connection with sensitization to the hapten diphenylcyclopropenone (DPC). The CDR3 sequence: CSASLARGLLHF. Written as DNA, the CDR3 is TGCAGTGCTTCCCTCGCCCGGGGGCTCCTCCACTTT.